The 17 T cell receptor beta chains reported below all come from one sample, sequenced in a study of blood T cell repertoires in COVID-19. Produced via immunoSEQ multiplex PCR; TCRdb's table is partial and in-frame only. Here the sample spans roughly 570,000 clones, around nine tenths being singletons. The sequencing sample was made of peripheral blood. The receptors were gathered from a woman between 50 and 59 years old with COVID-19, enrolled during active disease.

The CDR3 coding sequence is TGTGCTAGTGGTTCCTCCTTCACAGGGACCGGGGAGCTGTTTTTT. This sequence encodes CASGSSFTGTGELFF. This rearrangement joins TRBV12-5 to TRBJ2-2, with a possible D match to TRBD1 (6 bases). Trimming stripped 4 bases from V and 5 bases from J, with 14 bases between. In germline, CDR1 is LGHNT, CDR2 FRNRAP. The CDR3 extends over 15 amino acids. The variable domain in full, with the rest retrieved from reference TRBV12-5 and TRBJ2-2, is DARVTQTPRHKVTEMGQEVTMRCQPILGHNTVFWYRQTMMQGLELLAYFRNRAPLDDSGMPKDRFSAEMPDATLATLKIQPSEPRDSAVYFCASGSSFTGTGELFFGEGSRLTVL.

This chain links TRBV19 with TRBJ2-7, with 7 bases fitting TRBD2. The ends lost 11 bases at V and 6 bases at J; junction bases unmatched: 4. Per the germline V gene, CDR1 is LNHDA and CDR2 is SQIVND (reference sequence). The CDR3 extends over 10 amino acids. This chain's CDR3 is CAWWGGEQYF. The CDR3 DNA reads TGTGCCTGGTGGGGGGGCGAGCAGTACTTC.

The V call is TRBV5-1, the J call TRBJ1-1, with 11 bases aligning to TRBD1. Per the germline V gene, CDR1 is SGHRS and CDR2 is YFSETQ. The CDR3 covers 15 residues. Germline trimming cut 3 bases from V and 1 base from J; bases unmatched to any gene: 2. The CDR3 coding sequence is TGCGCCAGCAGCTCGGGGACAGGGGGGAACACTGAAGCTTTCTTT. This codes for CASSSGTGGNTEAFF.

The J gene is TRBJ2-7, the V gene TRBV5-6, with TRBD2 identical over 12 bases. V lost 3 bases to trimming and J lost 3 bases; unmatched junction nucleotides: 4. The length of the CDR3 is 15 residues. The V gene's germline CDR1 is SGHDT and CDR2 YYEEEE. DNA for the CDR3: TGTGCCAGCAGCTCACAGACTAGCGGGGGCTACGAGCAGTACTTC. This codes for CASSSQTSGGYEQYF.

The V gene is TRBV29-1, the J gene TRBJ2-7; no clear D. The length of the CDR3 is 13 residues. Per germline, CDR1 SQVTM and CDR2 ANQGSEA. V gave up 5 bases and J gave up 2 bases, with 13 bases separating them. CDR3 protein: CSVQVGNTYEQYF. The CDR3 DNA follows: TGCAGCGTTCAGGTAGGCAACACCTACGAGCAGTACTTC.

The gene calls are TRBV28 and TRBJ1-1; tentative D call: TRBD1 (5 bases). Germline CDR1 and CDR2: MDHEN and SYDVKM. The CDR3 consists of 13 residues. The V end was cut by 3 bases, the J end by 7 bases, with 12 bases between. The CDR3 DNA sequence: TGTGCCAGCAGTTTGGAGGGGCAGAATGAAGCTTTCTTT. Translation gives CASSLEGQNEAFF.

This rearrangement joins TRBV5-4 to TRBJ2-2; TRBD2 aligns across 16 bases. Germline V gene sequence: CDR1 SGHNT, CDR2 YYREEE (reference sequence). V was pared by 4 bases and J by 6 bases, with 3 bases of the junction left unmatched. The CDR3 has 16 residues. CDR3 DNA sequence: TGTGCCAGCAGCCATGGGACTAGCGGGGGGGCCGGGGAGCTGTTTTTT. Its protein is CASSHGTSGGAGELFF. The full variable domain, in which reference TRBV5-4 and TRBJ2-2 provide the parts outside the CDR3, is ETGVTQSPTHLIKTRGQQVTLRCSSQSGHNTVSWYQQALGQGPQFIFQYYREEENGRGNFPPRFSGLQFPNYSSELNVNALELDDSALYLCASSHGTSGGAGELFFGEGSRLTVL.

This chain joins TRBV6-5 and TRBJ2-7; 10 nucleotides align to TRBD1. The length of the CDR3 is 15 residues. The germline V gene has CDR1 MNHEY and CDR2 SVGAGI. V gave up 8 bases and J gave up 3 bases; unmatched junction bases: 10. The CDR3 region is CASYLLGQGLYEQYF. CDR3 nucleotide sequence: TGTGCCAGCTACCTCTTGGGACAGGGGCTCTACGAGCAGTACTTC.

The chain links TRBV19 to TRBJ2-4, with 7 bases that match TRBD1. This CDR3 has 13 residues. Germline lookup yields CDR1 LNHDA and CDR2 SQIVND (reference sequence). V was pared by 5 bases and J by 7 bases, with 5 bases of the junction left unmatched. Written as DNA, the CDR3 is TGTGCCAGTAGTGTCGGACAGGCGAACATTCAGTACTTC. It specifies CASSVGQANIQYF.

This chain uses TRBV6-5 with TRBJ2-3; D is ambiguous. Trimming cost V 6 bases and J 2 bases, with 15 bases left between them. This CDR3 comprises 15 residues. CDR1 and CDR2 (germline): MNHEY, SVGAGI. CDR3 protein: CASRDTGSPTDTQYF. CDR3 in DNA: TGTGCCAGCAGGGATACCGGGTCCCCCACAGATACGCAGTATTTT.

CDR3 in amino acids: CASSETGVNTEAFF. The CDR3 DNA reads as TGTGCCAGCAGTGAGACAGGGGTGAACACTGAAGCTTTCTTT. The chain uses TRBV25-1 and TRBJ1-1; TRBD1 agrees at 8 bases. V was clipped by 3 bases and J by 0 bases; unmatched bases: 0. Germline values: CDR1 MGHDK, CDR2 SYGVNS. CDR3 size: 14 residues.

The chain uses TRBV10-1 and TRBJ1-6; D uncertain. Germline loops: CDR1 WNHNN, CDR2 SYGVQD (reference sequence). V was pared by 6 bases and J by 8 bases, with 8 bases between. The CDR3 runs to 12 residues. CDR3 sequence (DNA): TGCGCCAGCAGCATGAAGCATTCACCCCTCCACTTT. Residues: CASSMKHSPLHF.

This chain joins TRBV6-2 or TRBV6-3 and TRBJ2-3; 12 bases agree with TRBD2. V shed 2 bases, J shed 3 bases, and the junction held 6 bases outside the gene matches. CDR3 size: 17 residues. Germline-derived CDR1 and CDR2 are MNHEY and SVGEGT. The CDR3 sequence is CASSYPWTSGATDTQYF. The DNA for the CDR3 is TGTGCCAGCAGTTACCCCTGGACTAGCGGGGCGACAGATACGCAGTATTTT.

The chain couples TRBV28 to TRBJ2-7, with 7 bases identical to TRBD2. V gave up 4 bases and J gave up 7 bases; unmatched junction bases: 10. There are 14 residues in the CDR3. Germline V gives CDR1 MDHEN, CDR2 SYDVKM. The CDR3 region is CASSWGREFGEQYF. The CDR3 DNA reads as TGTGCCAGCAGTTGGGGGAGGGAATTTGGGGAGCAGTACTTC.

This clone occurred once. The V call is TRBV6-2 or TRBV6-3, the J call TRBJ1-3, with TRBD1 matching over 7 bases. This CDR3 is built from 15 residues. V shed 5 bases, J shed 0 bases, and the junction held 4 bases outside the gene matches. Germline V gene sequence: CDR1 MNHEY, CDR2 SVGEGT. The DNA for the CDR3 is TGTGCCAGCAGTCGGGGACAGACCTCTGGAAACACCATATATTTT. Its protein is CASSRGQTSGNTIYF.

The rearrangement joins TRBV18 to TRBJ1-1; no reliable D call. Trimming took off 4 bases at V and 1 base at J, with 10 bases between the two ends. The CDR3 extends over 14 amino acids. Germline values: CDR1 KGHSH, CDR2 LQKENI. This chain's CDR3 is CASSRQATNTEAFF. The CDR3 nucleotides read TGTGCCAGCTCACGCCAGGCCACGAACACTGAAGCTTTCTTT.

The V call is TRBV2, the J call TRBJ1-2; D perhaps matches TRBD1 (6 bases). The V end lost 0 bases, the J end lost 2 bases, and 22 bases lay between the germline ends. The germline gives CDR1 SNHLY, CDR2 FYNNEI. The CDR3 covers 19 residues. The CDR3 nucleotides read TGTGCCAGCAGTGAAGCTGGGTCAGGGGCCCTTCAAGCGAACTATGGCTACACCTTC. This sequence encodes CASSEAGSGALQANYGYTF.